This passage covers 28 T cell receptor beta chains from one sample sequenced in a study of Ad26.COV2.S vaccination and SARS-CoV-2 variants. Treatment defined: approximately 18 received Ad26.COV2.S at low or high dose, single or two shots; 5 received placebo; per-sample allocation not given. Sampling took place 63 days after the first vaccine or placebo injection. The table came from immunoSEQ multiplex PCR; TCRdb's copy has only in-frame clones and leaves some out. Of around 450,000 clones listed, less than 95% are singletons. This specimen consisted of peripheral blood, obtained in a trial of Ad26.COV2.S vaccine versus placebo. Receptors originate from a person between 18 and 59 years old who received the Ad26.COV2.S COVID-19 vaccine or a placebo.

The chain combines TRBV6-6 with TRBJ1-2; D might be TRBD1 (6 bases). Trimming cost V 6 bases and J 4 bases, with 15 bases left between them. The CDR3 spans 14 residues. The germline V gene encodes CDR1 MNHNY and CDR2 SVGAGI (reference sequence). The DNA for the CDR3 is TGTGCCAGCAGCACCGTTGGGGGGCCCTATGGCTACACCTTC. Its translation is CASSTVGGPYGYTF.

This chain joins TRBV13 and TRBJ1-2, with TRBD1 matching over 7 bases. The CDR3 covers 14 residues. Germline V gene sequence: CDR1 PRHDT, CDR2 FYEKMQ (reference sequence). V lost 1 base and J lost 3; bases outside the gene matches: 2. CDR3 amino acids: CASSLEGTDYGYTF. The CDR3 DNA reads as TGTGCCAGCAGCTTAGAAGGGACAGACTATGGCTACACCTTC. Combining the CDR3 with reference TRBV13 and TRBJ1-2 gives the whole variable domain AAGVIQSPRHLIKEKRETATLKCYPIPRHDTVYWYQQGPGQDPQFLISFYEKMQSDKGSIPDRFSAQQFSDYHSELNMSSLELGDSALYFCASSLEGTDYGYTFGSGTRLTVV.

The chain is built from TRBV7-9 and TRBJ2-7; TRBD1 aligns across 7 bases. The V gene's germline CDR1 is SEHNR and CDR2 FQNEAQ (reference sequence). Trimming took 5 bases from V and 0 from J; bases not matched to a gene: 7. The CDR3 has 15 amino acids. The CDR3 sequence is CASSTWTGNSYEQYF. CDR3 nucleotide sequence: TGTGCCAGCAGCACTTGGACAGGAAACTCCTACGAGCAGTACTTC.

The gene calls are TRBV28 and TRBJ2-6, with D maybe TRBD1 (6 bases). Germline CDR1 MDHEN, CDR2 SYDVKM. The CDR3 has 16 residues. The V end was cut by 5 bases, the J end by 1 base, with 12 bases between. The CDR3 coding sequence is TGTGCCAGCAGTACAGGGTGGAATTCTGGGGCCAACGTCCTGACTTTC. This translates into CASSTGWNSGANVLTF.

The chain has TRBV2 and TRBJ1-1, with 7 bases aligning to TRBD1. The junction had 2 bases not matched to a gene; V was cut back by 4 bases and J by 3 bases. CDR1 is SNHLY, CDR2 FYNNEI, per germline. CDR3 length equals 13 residues. Here the CDR3 reads CASSADRDTEAFF. The CDR3 DNA sequence: TGTGCCAGCAGTGCAGACAGGGACACTGAAGCTTTCTTT.

This clone was recorded only once. This rearrangement joins TRBV28 to TRBJ2-5; 12 nucleotides agree with TRBD2. Germline V CDR1 and CDR2: MDHEN, SYDVKM. The junction had 12 bases not matched to a gene; V was cut back by 5 bases and J by 5 bases. This CDR3 has 17 residues. Here the CDR3 reads CASSRTQTSGGTETQYF. CDR3 DNA sequence: TGTGCCAGCAGTCGAACCCAGACTAGCGGGGGAACGGAGACCCAGTACTTC.

The chain is built from TRBV24-1 and TRBJ2-3, with 7 bases identical to TRBD1. CDR3 length equals 15 residues. Germline V lookup: CDR1 KGHDR, CDR2 SFDVKD. J lost 7 bases, V lost 6 bases, and 12 bases had no gene match. The CDR3 coding sequence is TGTGCCACCAGTCTTACAGGGGCCTCGTTAAATACGCAGTATTTT. This gives the protein CATSLTGASLNTQYF.

Only one count was recorded for this clone. The chain uses TRBV14 and TRBJ1-3; no clear D gene. From germline, CDR1 is SGHDN and CDR2 FVKESK. Trimming stripped 5 bases from V and 0 bases from J, with 11 bases between. The CDR3 spans 15 residues. Here the CDR3 DNA reads TGTGCCAGCAGCGAGTACATAACCTCTGGAAACACCATATATTTT. Amino acid sequence: CASSEYITSGNTIYF.

The chain recombines TRBV19 with TRBJ1-2; D is ambiguous. This CDR3 comprises 14 residues. V dropped 0 bases and J dropped 8 bases, with 13 bases sitting between them. CDR1 is LNHDA and CDR2 is SQIVND in the germline V gene (reference sequence). CDR3 in amino acids: CASSIDLPRGGYTF. The DNA of the CDR3 is TGTGCCAGTAGTATAGACCTTCCACGAGGAGGCTACACCTTC.

The chain links TRBV5-8 to TRBJ2-1; 10 bases align to TRBD1. Germline V gives CDR1 SGHTS, CDR2 YDEGEE. The CDR3 loop spans 16 amino acids. The V gene end was trimmed by 4 bases and the J gene end by 3 bases; junction bases not matched to a gene: 7. CDR3: CASSPGQGEYYNEQFF. The CDR3 DNA reads TGTGCCAGCAGCCCCGGACAGGGGGAGTACTACAATGAGCAGTTCTTC.

The V call is TRBV28, the J call TRBJ1-1; D ambiguous. CDR3 length equals 14 residues. Trimming removed 6 bases from V and 6 bases from J, with 17 bases in between. Germline CDR1 is MDHEN and CDR2 is SYDVKM. As DNA, the CDR3 is TGTGCCAGCAGCCCGACGCGAGAAGCCCCTGAAGCTTTCTTT. Amino acids: CASSPTREAPEAFF. Drawing the rest from reference TRBV28 and TRBJ1-1, the complete variable domain is DVKVTQSSRYLVKRTGEKVFLECVQDMDHENMFWYRQDPGLGLRLIYFSYDVKMKEKGDIPEGYSVSREKKERFSLILESASTNQTSMYLCASSPTREAPEAFFGQGTRLTVV.

CDR3 DNA: TGTGCCATCAGTGAGCGAGGGGGGATTGATAATTCACCCCTCCACTTT. This translates into CAISERGGIDNSPLHF. The rearrangement links TRBV10-3 to TRBJ1-6, with D tentatively TRBD1 (6 bases). Germline lookup yields CDR1 ENHRY and CDR2 SYGVKD. There are 16 residues in the CDR3. Trimming removed 2 bases at V and 5 bases at J, with 13 bases between.

Concerning this clone: The same CDR3 can be traced to other DNA sequences in this sample. The J gene is TRBJ2-7, the V gene TRBV28, with D uncertain. Looked up from germline, CDR1 is MDHEN and CDR2 is SYDVKM. The V gene lost 2 bases and the J gene lost 5 bases, with 1 base spanning the gap. This CDR3 is built from 10 residues. The CDR3 spells CASSLDEQYF. Here the CDR3 DNA reads TGTGCCAGCAGTTTAGACGAGCAGTACTTC.

This clone was counted only a few times. The gene calls are TRBV5-1 and TRBJ2-1; 7 bases line up with TRBD2. The CDR3 is made up of 14 amino acids. Germline-derived CDR1 and CDR2 are SGHRS and YFSETQ. Trimming removed 3 bases from V and 6 bases from J; junction bases left unmatched: 6. CDR3 nucleotides: TGCGCCAGCAGCTGGCGGGGGAGGGCCAATGAGCAGTTCTTC. Protein: CASSWRGRANEQFF.

The chain recombines TRBV10-3 with TRBJ2-2, with 9 positions matching TRBD1. This CDR3 region has 13 residues. Unmatched junction bases numbered 4, after V lost 8 bases and J lost 6 bases. Germline CDR1 reads ENHRY; CDR2 reads SYGVKD. CDR3: CAIRDRVAGELFF. CDR3 DNA sequence: TGTGCCATCCGGGACAGGGTGGCCGGGGAGCTGTTTTTT.

The chain has TRBV6-2 or TRBV6-3 and TRBJ2-5; D unclear. V was cut by 5 bases and J by 3 bases, with 10 bases left in between. The V gene's germline CDR1 is MNHEY and CDR2 SVGEGT. This CDR3 region has 13 residues. CDR3 in amino acids: CASSIWGKETQYF. CDR3 DNA: TGTGCCAGCAGTATTTGGGGTAAAGAGACCCAGTACTTC.

The V and J genes are TRBV15 and TRBJ2-2; TRBD2 aligns across 7 bases. The CDR3 extends over 14 amino acids. Trimming cost V 4 bases and J 8 bases; bases outside gene matches: 7. Germline-derived CDR1 and CDR2 are LNHNV and YYDKDF (reference sequence). The CDR3 region has the DNA TGTGCCACCAGCAAGGGAGGGACCCAAGGGGAGCTGTTTTTT. It specifies CATSKGGTQGELFF.

The rearrangement joins TRBV12-3 or TRBV12-4 to TRBJ2-7; 8 bases are a match to TRBD2. After removal of 5 bases from V and 4 bases from J, the junction contained 4 bases not matched to a gene. The CDR3 has 13 amino acids. The CDR3 region has the DNA TGTGCCAGCAGTAGCGGGAGAGAATACGAGCAGTACTTC. Residues: CASSSGREYEQYF.

The chain carries TRBV7-2 and TRBJ2-1, with 12 bases identical to TRBD2. This CDR3 spans 16 amino acids. Germline V lookup: CDR1 SGHTA, CDR2 FQGNSA. V shed 5 bases, J shed 5 bases, and the junction held 7 bases outside the gene matches. The CDR3 sequence is CASSPGTSGFNNEQFF. The CDR3 nucleotides read TGTGCCAGCAGCCCGGGGACTAGCGGGTTTAACAATGAGCAGTTCTTC.

This chain uses TRBV7-3 with TRBJ2-1; 8 bases line up with TRBD2. From germline, CDR1 is SGHTA and CDR2 FQGTGA. V gave up 1 base and J gave up 2 bases; unmatched junction bases: 1. The CDR3 loop spans 15 amino acids. The CDR3 DNA sequence: TGTGCCAGCAGCTTAAAGCGGGAGACCTACAATGAGCAGTTCTTC. It encodes CASSLKRETYNEQFF.

V gene TRBV28 combines with J gene TRBJ1-5, with D possibly being TRBD1 (5 bases). From germline, CDR1 is MDHEN and CDR2 SYDVKM. This CDR3 has 14 residues. Between the trimmed V and J ends, which lost 5 bases and 6 bases, there was a span of 14 bases. CDR3 residues: CASSLPGSGQPQHF. The CDR3 DNA sequence: TGTGCCAGCAGTCTACCAGGGTCGGGTCAGCCCCAGCATTTT. Looking up the rest from reference TRBV28 and TRBJ1-5 gives the full variable domain: DVKVTQSSRYLVKRTGEKVFLECVQDMDHENMFWYRQDPGLGLRLIYFSYDVKMKEKGDIPEGYSVSREKKERFSLILESASTNQTSMYLCASSLPGSGQPQHFGDGTRLSIL.

The rearrangement uses TRBV28 and TRBJ2-1, with D uncertain. The CDR3 loop spans 14 amino acids. Germline-derived CDR1 and CDR2 are MDHEN and SYDVKM. V lost 6 bases and J lost 0, with 9 bases in between. The CDR3 spells CASRMDNSYNEQFF. The CDR3 DNA is TGTGCCAGCAGGATGGATAACTCCTACAATGAGCAGTTCTTC.

This chain links TRBV7-9 with TRBJ2-7; 11 nucleotides match TRBD2. The junction had 6 bases not matched to a gene; V was cut back by 4 bases and J by 7 bases. There are 14 residues in the CDR3. Germline loops: CDR1 SEHNR, CDR2 FQNEAQ (reference sequence). The CDR3 loop reads CASSSLAGGGEQYF. The CDR3 DNA follows: TGTGCCAGCAGCTCGCTAGCGGGGGGTGGTGAGCAGTACTTC.

The chain employs TRBV10-3 and TRBJ2-3; 7 bases match TRBD2. V lost 0 bases, J lost 6 bases, and 9 bases stayed unmatched. The CDR3 spans 16 residues. Germline CDR1 ENHRY, CDR2 SYGVKD. CDR3 bases: TGTGCCATCAGTGAGTCGGGAGGGGCCAACTCGGATACGCAGTATTTT. Protein: CAISESGGANSDTQYF.

This sequence joins TRBV28 and TRBJ1-6; D is unresolved. This CDR3 spans 16 amino acids. V was cut by 1 base and J by 9 bases, with 16 bases left in between. CDR1 MDHEN and CDR2 SYDVKM come from the germline V gene. The CDR3 coding sequence is TGTGCCAGCAGTTTATTTGCCGGTCCCCGGGGTTCACCCCTCCACTTT. Translation gives CASSLFAGPRGSPLHF. Full variable domain (missing parts from reference TRBV28 and TRBJ1-6): DVKVTQSSRYLVKRTGEKVFLECVQDMDHENMFWYRQDPGLGLRLIYFSYDVKMKEKGDIPEGYSVSREKKERFSLILESASTNQTSMYLCASSLFAGPRGSPLHFGNGTRLTVT.

This chain links TRBV2 with TRBJ2-1, with 10 bases aligning to TRBD2. The CDR3 covers 16 residues. Germline lookup yields CDR1 SNHLY and CDR2 FYNNEI. The junction had 14 bases not matched to a gene; V was cut back by 6 bases and J by 9 bases. Here the CDR3 DNA reads TGTGCCAGCAGCCAAGCTAGCGGGAGCCTCCTGGGTGAGCAGTTCTTC. It yields the protein CASSQASGSLLGEQFF.

V usage is TRBV7-2 and J usage is TRBJ1-1; possibly TRBD1 for D (5 bases). Trimming removed 5 bases from V and 2 bases from J, with 15 bases in between. The V gene's germline CDR1 is SGHTA and CDR2 FQGNSA. This CDR3 is 15 amino acids long. The DNA for the CDR3 is TGTGCCAGCAGCCCTACTTGGGGGGGAAACACTGAAGCTTTCTTT. Protein product: CASSPTWGGNTEAFF.

This rearrangement joins TRBV28 to TRBJ2-1; 7 nucleotides match TRBD1. The V gene end was trimmed by 2 bases and the J gene end by 3 bases; junction bases not matched to a gene: 19. The germline CDR1 and CDR2 sequences are MDHEN and SYDVKM. This CDR3 region has 20 residues. The CDR3 sequence is CASSLVFMGQLGGIYNEQFF. CDR3 DNA: TGTGCCAGCAGTTTAGTGTTTATGGGACAGCTTGGGGGTATCTACAATGAGCAGTTCTTC.